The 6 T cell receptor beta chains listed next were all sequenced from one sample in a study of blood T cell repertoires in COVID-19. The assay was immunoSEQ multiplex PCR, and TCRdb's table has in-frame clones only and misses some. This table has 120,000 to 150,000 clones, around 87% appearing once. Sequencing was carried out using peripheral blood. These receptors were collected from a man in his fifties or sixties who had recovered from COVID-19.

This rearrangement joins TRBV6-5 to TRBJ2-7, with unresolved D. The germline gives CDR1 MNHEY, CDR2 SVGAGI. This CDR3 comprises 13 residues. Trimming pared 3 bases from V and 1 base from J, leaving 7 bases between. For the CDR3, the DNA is TGTGCCAGCAGTTATGGGCAGTCCTACGAGCAGTACTTC. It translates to CASSYGQSYEQYF.

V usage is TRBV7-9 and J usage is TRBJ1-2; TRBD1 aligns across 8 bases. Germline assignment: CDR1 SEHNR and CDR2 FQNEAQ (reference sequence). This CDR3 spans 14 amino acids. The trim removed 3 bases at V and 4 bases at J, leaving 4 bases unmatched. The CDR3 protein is CASSFRGLIYGYTF. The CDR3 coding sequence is TGTGCCAGCAGCTTCAGGGGGCTCATCTATGGCTACACCTTC. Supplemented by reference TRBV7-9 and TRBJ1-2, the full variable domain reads DTGVSQNPRHKITKRGQNVTFRCDPISEHNRLYWYRQTLGQGPEFLTYFQNEAQLEKSRLLSDRFSAERPKGSFSTLEIQRTEQGDSAMYLCASSFRGLIYGYTFGSGTRLTVV.

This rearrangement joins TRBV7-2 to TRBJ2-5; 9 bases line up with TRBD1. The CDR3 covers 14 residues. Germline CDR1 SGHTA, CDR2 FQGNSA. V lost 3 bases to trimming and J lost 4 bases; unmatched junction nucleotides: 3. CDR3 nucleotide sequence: TGTGCCAGCAGCTTGGACAGGGGAGGAGAGACCCAGTACTTC. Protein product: CASSLDRGGETQYF.

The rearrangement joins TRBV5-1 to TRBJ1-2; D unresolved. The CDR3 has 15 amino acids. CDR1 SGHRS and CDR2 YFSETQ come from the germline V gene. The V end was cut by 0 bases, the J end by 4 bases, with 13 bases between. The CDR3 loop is CASSLGSSGSYGYTF. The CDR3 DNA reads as TGCGCCAGCAGCTTGGGGTCTAGTGGCAGCTATGGCTACACCTTC.

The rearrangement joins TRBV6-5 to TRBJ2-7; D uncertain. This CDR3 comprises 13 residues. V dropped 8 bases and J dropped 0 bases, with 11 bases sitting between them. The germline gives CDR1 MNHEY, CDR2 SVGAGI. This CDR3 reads CASHQANSYEQYF. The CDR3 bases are TGTGCCAGCCATCAGGCCAACTCCTACGAGCAGTACTTC.

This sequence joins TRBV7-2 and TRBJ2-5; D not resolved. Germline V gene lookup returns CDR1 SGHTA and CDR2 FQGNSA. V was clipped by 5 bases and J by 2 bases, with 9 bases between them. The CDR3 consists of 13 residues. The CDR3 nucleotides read TGTGCCAGCAGCGCCCGGGTTCAAGAGACCCAGTACTTC. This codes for CASSARVQETQYF.